This T cell receptor beta chain was recorded in a study of T cells in Graves' hyperthyroidism and ophthalmopathy. This clonotype came up many times. CDR3 length: 14 residues. With 6 bases removed from V and 3 bases from J, the gap between germline ends came to 14 bases. Germline V gene sequence: CDR1 MRHNA, CDR2 SNTAGT. TCR beta CDR3 region amplification was performed from RNA transcripts. A set of HTBI primers served as the primers for a first-round RT-PCR of the TCR CDR3. TCRdb analysed the multiplex PCR reads with MiXCR anew, one entry per CDR3 protein. The sample carries a few hundred thousand distinct CDR3 sequences, approximately 19% recorded once.

This chain connects TRBV6-4 to TRBJ1-1; possible D gene TRBD1, 6 bases. The receptor was derived from a woman under 30 with Graves' hyperthyroidism. The sequencing input was blood. CDR3 sequence reads: CASSAGGGHTEAFF. The CDR3 DNA sequence: TGTGCCAGCAGCGCCGGCGGGGGGCACACTGAAGCTTTCTTT.